This TCR beta chain stems from a study of OX40 agonist ivuxolimab in advanced cancers. Study-level background: The costimulatory receptor OX40 (CD134) was targeted by ivuxolimab, a fully human IgG2 agonistic monoclonal antibody. Partial responses occurred in three dose-escalation patients: two with cutaneous melanoma and one with hepatocellular carcinoma. Intravenous ivuxolimab was administered to patients every 2 weeks at six dose levels: 0.01, 0.1, 0.3, 1.5, 3 and 10 mg/kg. Peripheral TCRbeta sequencing aimed to test whether ivuxolimab altered TCR sequence diversity and caused clonal T-cell expansion. Of the roughly 51 dose-escalation patients, hepatocellular carcinoma was present in 19, melanoma in roughly 15, renal cell carcinoma in 9 and head and neck cancer in 9. In the dose-escalation cohort, 75% to 85% of patients were male, and the mean age was approximately 60 years with a range of roughly 20 to 80. Patients were allowed to have had prior anti-PD-1, anti-PD-L1 or anti-CTLA-4 therapy, and 40% to 45% of the dose-escalation patients had been treated with checkpoint inhibitors. The paper covers the monotherapy dose-escalation part of the phase I ivuxolimab trial, which included N of about 56 patients.

Broad study findings and their caveats: After ivuxolimab, more expanded clones were found on average in CD8+ T cells than in CD4+ T cells. In the 0.1-3.0 mg/kg groups, partial responders had among the lowest normalized peripheral clonal expansion, particularly in CD8+ T cells. The antigen specificity of the peripheral T cells that underwent clonal expansion was not determined. Low levels of normalized T-cell clonal expansion were also shown by some nonresponding patients. Clonal expansion of both CD4+ and CD8+ blood T cells was observed from baseline to week 6 at doses 0.1 to 3.0 mg/kg.

For sequencing of the TCRbeta CDR3 region, genomic DNA was extracted from the sorted cells. The immunoSEQ Assay was used to sequence the TCRbeta CDR3 regions. Sourced from immuneACCESS, this table was stored by TCRdb with only in-frame sequences that have V and J called. A share of the clones is absent; for the studies checked, an unresolved V gene accounts for under half, and the remainder has no known explanation. For this sample there are 20,000 to 25,000 clones; about 77% appear just once. Jointly, the top ten make up roughly 9% of the sample. In the case of this clone: What antigen it recognizes has not been identified. Nothing much larger sits one base from this clone, and base qualities are not available.

The trial excluded patients who had a history of autoimmune disease or were on systemic immunosuppression. In every dose cohort, peripheral blood was drawn for TCR sequencing at baseline, cycle 4 day 1, and cycle 7 day 1. Samples came from an open-label, multicenter, first-in-human phase I dose-escalation trial of ivuxolimab. The trial enrolled adults with locally advanced or metastatic head and neck squamous cell, hepatocellular, melanoma or renal cell carcinoma. Before TCR sequencing, CD4+ T cells and CD8+ T cells were sorted from peripheral blood as separate populations. The germline V gene (reference sequence) yields SGHNT for CDR1 and YYREEE for CDR2. From the cysteine up to the phenylalanine, the CDR3 has a length of 12 residues. The kept DNA is CDR3 alone, 36 bases in frame from the first base. The junction shows trimming of 4 bases on V and 7 bases on J, plus 11 bases between the germline ends.

This receptor chain uses TRBV5-4 and TRBJ1-1; the D gene identity is not certain. The receptor was derived from an adult with an advanced solid tumor such as melanoma, head and neck, liver or kidney cancer. This material consisted of CD4+ or CD8+ T cells sorted from blood, taken in a trial of the OX40 agonist ivuxolimab. CDR3 reads: CASSQGRYEAFF. The sequenced DNA is TGTGCCAGCAGCCAAGGACGGTATGAAGCTTTCTTT.